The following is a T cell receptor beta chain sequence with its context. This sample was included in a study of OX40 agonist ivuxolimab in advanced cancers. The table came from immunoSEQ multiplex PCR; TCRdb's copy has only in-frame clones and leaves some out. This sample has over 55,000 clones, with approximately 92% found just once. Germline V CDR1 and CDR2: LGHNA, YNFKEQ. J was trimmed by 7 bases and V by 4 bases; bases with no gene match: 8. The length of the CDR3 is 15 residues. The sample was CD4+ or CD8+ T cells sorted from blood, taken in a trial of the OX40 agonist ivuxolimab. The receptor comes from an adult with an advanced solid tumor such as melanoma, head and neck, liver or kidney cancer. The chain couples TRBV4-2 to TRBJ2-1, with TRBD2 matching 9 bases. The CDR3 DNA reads TGTGCCAGCAGCCCCCCCCGGCGGGAGGGGAATGAGCAGTTCTTC. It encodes CASSPPRREGNEQFF.